This is a list of T cell receptor beta chains from one sample in a study of beta chain features in type 1 diabetes. Measured with immunoSEQ multiplex PCR; TCRdb has only the in-frame clones, and not every one. The data contain around 450,000 clones, 11% of them singletons. The sample comprised naive CD4+ T cells from blood. All receptors derive from a woman in her late teens or twenties in good health. Both conserved end residues are trimmed from each CDR3. The order of the fields is J gene, V gene, CDR3 protein.

TRBJ2-3 TRBV6-5 ASSYSNRLADTQY
TRBJ2-1 TRBV4-1 ASSQRGLAGPNNEQF
TRBJ2-7 TRBV7-2 ASSSRTSGRAGEQY
TRBJ1-1 TRBV30 AWSRENTEAF
TRBJ2-6 TRBV30 AWSLSGANVLT
TRBJ2-3 TRBV11-2 ASSLGLAGVTQY
TRBJ2-5 TRBV7-2 ASSFTGPQETQY
TRBJ2-7 TRBV5-1 ASSLEQGPHEQY
TRBJ1-1 TRBV29-1 IVDRDRLNTEAF
TRBJ2-1 TRBV14 ATSRAGTSRHEQF
TRBJ2-1 TRBV2 ASSEWQGATNEQF
TRBJ2-1 TRBV2 ASSLIPDSEQF
TRBJ1-1 TRBV18 ASSKGVAGQGLTEAF
TRBJ1-5 TRBV7-2 ASSPQGSQPQH
TRBJ2-2 TRBV7-6 ASSLGGVTGELF
TRBJ1-1 TRBV7-2 ASQKLREGTEAF
TRBJ2-1 TRBV9 ASSAGLAGVGGEQF
TRBJ1-2 TRBV19 ASSIAGNYGYT
TRBJ2-3 TRBV6-1 ASSEPGRGTDTQY
TRBJ1-2 TRBV29-1 SVEDYGYT
TRBJ2-1 TRBV28 ASRDLGQTYNEQF
TRBJ2-5 TRBV2 ASSEQRETWETQY
TRBJ2-3 TRBV5-1 ASSLLGWGTDTQY
TRBJ1-2 TRBV27 ASSVAGNYGYT
TRBJ2-7 TRBV7-9 ASSSDRGRRYEQY
TRBJ2-1 TRBV29-1 SVERGTGHNEQF
TRBJ2-7 TRBV4-1 ASSQAGSYEQY
TRBJ1-1 TRBV6-5 ASSNRIEAF
TRBJ2-7 TRBV2 ASSEEVAYEQY
TRBJ1-1 TRBV10-3 AISGRGGDTEAF
TRBJ2-5 TRBV5-1 ASSPTSGVETQY
TRBJ1-2 TRBV25-1 ASSAQGFGYGYT
TRBJ2-1 TRBV6-6 ASSNWVYNEQF
TRBJ2-5 TRBV7-8 ASSLRGLAGQETQY
TRBJ2-5 TRBV29-1 SVPKGQGETQY
TRBJ2-7 TRBV30 VLSRGNYEQY
TRBJ2-1 TRBV11-3 ASSKRLAGYNEQF
TRBJ1-2 TRBV5-1 ASRSLSSNYGYT
TRBJ2-1 TRBV7-3 ASSRSPGLALNEQF
TRBJ2-3 TRBV27 ASSLLGGGRTDTQY
TRBJ1-5 TRBV7-9 ASSWDRVTPQH
TRBJ1-4 TRBV14 ASSQGTGGKLF
TRBJ1-1 TRBV19 ASSSSAGRVTEAF
TRBJ2-1 TRBV7-3 ASSLVLAGVNEQF
TRBJ2-1 TRBV5-6 ASSLKLTGDDEQF
TRBJ1-2 TRBV30 AWVGMGQQYGYT
TRBJ2-1 TRBV9 ASSVQDYGEQF
TRBJ2-3 TRBV5-1 ASSSEGTDTQY